This entry describes one T cell receptor beta chain. The CDR3 covers 18 residues. Germline lookup yields CDR1 MNHEY and CDR2 SMNVEV (reference sequence). V lost 0 bases and J 1 base, leaving 17 bases between the germline ends. The assay was immunoSEQ multiplex PCR, and TCRdb's table has in-frame clones only and misses some. The repertoire holds tens of thousands of clones, 84% seen once, with under 2% in the top ten. The sample is drawn from a study of PD-1 blockade in classical Hodgkin lymphoma. Autologous stem cell transplantation was followed by relapse in every patient, and brentuximab vedotin exposure varied. With magnetic negative selection, CD4+ T cells were purified from PBMCs that had been thawed.

The sample was CD4+ T cells from blood, taken at baseline. The chain links TRBV27 to TRBJ2-3, with a weak D call TRBD1 (5 bases). The receptor was isolated from a human donor with classical Hodgkin lymphoma. The CDR3, as DNA: TGTGCCAGCAGTTTATCTCAGGGAACGAGATTAGGCACAGATACGCAGTATTTT. This encodes CASSLSQGTRLGTDTQYF.